This TCR beta chain stems from a study of T cells in narcolepsy. General study findings and limits: Same-patient CSF and blood CD4+ T cell clonotypes included HCRT-specific and TRIB2-specific autoreactive ones. No autoreactive T cell clone sequences appeared in some memory CD4+ repertoires.

Profiled with immunoSEQ multiplex PCR; TCRdb holds only in-frame clones, not every one. The sample consists of 25,000 to 35,000 clones, about 85% of them appearing once. Details on this clone: The antigen is not known.

The germline CDR1 and CDR2 sequences are ENHRY and SYGVKD. The CDR3 loop spans 15 amino acids. With 3 bases clipped from V and 6 bases from J, the junction kept 5 bases outside the gene matches. Sequencing was done on a sample of CD45RA- memory CD4+ T cells from PBMCs. This chain connects TRBV10-3 to TRBJ1-2, with 12 nucleotides matching TRBD1. The clonotype originates from a human donor with narcolepsy. CDR3 sequence reads: CAISEPGQGANGYTF. CDR3 bases: TGTGCCATCAGTGAACCGGGACAGGGGGCGAATGGCTACACCTTC.